The 5 T cell receptor beta chains below all came from one sample that was sequenced in a study of CD8 T cells in ankylosing spondylitis. Via MiXCR, TCRdb re-called the 5' RACE reads, giving one row per CDR3 protein. The profile shows approximately 540,000 distinct CDR3 sequences, over 9.5% of them singletons. Their antigens remain unidentified. Study-level results: What seemed typical of ankylosing spondylitis blood was a TCR beta motif built from 8 or 9 highly homologous variants.

Sequenced material: blood, either unsorted or a sorted T cell fraction (not recorded which). The source of these receptors is a male donor with ankylosing spondylitis.

This clonotype was seen at least ten times. This chain connects TRBV12-3 or TRBV12-4 to TRBJ2-5; the D is unclear. This CDR3 contains 13 residues. V lost 5 bases and J lost 1, with 8 bases in between. The CDR3 DNA sequence: TGTGCCAGCAGTCCAAGGTTCCAAGAGACCCAGTACTTC. Amino acid sequence: CASSPRFQETQYF.

This clonotype was seen a few times. The rearrangement links TRBV3-1 to TRBJ2-1; 9 bases fit TRBD2. This CDR3 comprises 20 residues. Losses at the gene ends were 0 bases for V and 0 bases for J; bases not matched to a gene: 12. Germline V lookup: CDR1 LGHDT, CDR2 YNNKEL (reference sequence). The CDR3 nucleotides read TGTGCCAGCAGCCAAGAGTCGGGACTAGCTGCAATTAGCTCCTACAATGAGCAGTTCTTC. It is translated as CASSQESGLAAISSYNEQFF.

The chain combines TRBV5-1 with TRBJ1-1, with D perhaps matching TRBD1 (5 bases). V was trimmed by 4 bases and J by 0 bases, leaving 10 bases between them. Per germline, CDR1 SGHRS and CDR2 YFSETQ. The CDR3 is 14 amino acids. The CDR3 DNA is TGCGCCAGCAGCATTGACAGTATGAACACTGAAGCTTTCTTT. Protein product: CASSIDSMNTEAFF.

In its sample, this clonotype was seen many times. The chain combines TRBV12-3 or TRBV12-4 with TRBJ2-3; no reliable D call. Between the trimmed V and J ends, which lost 5 bases and 1 base, there was a span of 4 bases. The CDR3 runs to 12 residues. CDR3 bases: TGTGCCAGCAGTGAGGGCACAGATACGCAGTATTTT. It translates to CASSEGTDTQYF.

The genes are TRBV7-2 and TRBJ1-2; the D gene is possibly TRBD1 (6 bases). The CDR3 covers 14 residues. CDR1 is SGHTA, CDR2 FQGNSA, per germline. Trimming took off 6 bases at V and 8 bases at J, with 19 bases between the two ends. The CDR3 DNA reads as TGTGCCAGCAGTCAACGGTCAGGCAGGGGCGGCTACACCTTC. Translation gives CASSQRSGRGGYTF. The full variable domain, with the rest looked up from reference TRBV7-2 and TRBJ1-2, is GAGVSQSPSNKVTEKGKDVELRCDPISGHTALYWYRQSLGQGLEFLIYFQGNSAPDKSGLPSDRFSAERTGGSVSTLTIQRTQQEDSAVYLCASSQRSGRGGYTFGSGTRLTVV.